This T cell receptor (beta chain) comes out of a study of monozygotic twins with cystic fibrosis (dated by TCRdb to the early 2020s). About the full investigation: Barcoded libraries were prepared from roughly 3 micrograms of fragmented DNA with approximately 16 PCR cycles. TCR beta repertoires were compared within and between 16 monozygotic twin pairs with cystic fibrosis so that genetic influence on V and J gene usage could be assessed. The cohort comprised ten female and six male twin pairs aged about 2.0 to 40 years, median around 9 years, mostly children and adolescents. Twins were ranked among 850 to 1,100 cohort participants for weight-for-height and FEVPerc (FEV1 disease centile) on the day of blood sampling. Data for three of the twin pairs had previously been reported in another context. Overall study outcomes, separate from this receptor: V gene usage was most similar to the co-twin for 13 of 16 pairs, and J usage for 8 of 16 pairs, suggesting genetic constraints. The cohort was small, and the number of shared CDR3s showed no association with age, concordance or disease severity. Nucleotide-identical clonotype sharing was significantly higher within monozygotic CF twin pairs than between unrelated CF individuals (P = 0.000026, Mann-Whitney). Simpson clonality was generally low (median about 0.0095), suggesting a naive-dominated repertoire, with higher clonality in the most severely affected patients.

For this clone: Its antigen is not yet known. Within one base of it there is no much larger clone, and no base qualities were kept.

The junction shows trimming of 5 bases on V and 10 bases on J, plus 17 bases between the germline ends. The CDR3 covers 13 residues, taking in both the cysteine and the phenylalanine. Just the 39-base CDR3 DNA is kept, in frame starting at base 1. CDR1 and CDR2 are drawn from the germline V gene: SGHAT, FQNNGV. Following the manufacturer's instructions, TCR beta CDR3 regions were amplified by multiplex PCR with the immunoSEQ immune profiling system. An Illumina NextSeq system was used to carry out the sequencing. Turning to the authors' computational methods: Sequence data were processed on the immunoSEQ Analyzer platform, and clonality was computed as the square root of Simpson's index of productive rearrangements. Similarity in V and J usage was quantified by Jensen-Shannon distance, and CDR3 generation probabilities were calculated with OLGA. The researchers looked up shared CDR3 sequences in the immuneACCESS database (August 2020) and in VDJdb (December 2020). The table was pulled from immuneACCESS by TCRdb, which kept in-frame rearrangements only. Such tables lose some clones; where checked, under half of the loss comes from unresolved V genes, and the rest has no known cause. V and J calls and clone size are as listed in that table; D and trimming were resolved from the DNA. Across this sample there are 9,500 or so clones, with over 98% seen only once. In total, the top ten clones hold around 0.24% of the sample.

The twin pairs came from the European Cystic Fibrosis Twin and Sibling Study Cohort, a cohort that recruited patients from over a hundred CF clinics across 14 European countries. Zygosity and CFTR genotype were confirmed in-house, and zygosity was tested by multiplex PCR of nine short tandem repeat loci. Each twin gave a peripheral blood sample, and clinical parameters were documented on that same day of blood sampling. Genomic DNA was isolated from peripheral blood cells with phenol/chloroform and kept in TE buffer at 4 degrees C. Sequencing input: blood. Recombination connected TRBV11-2 to TRBJ1-1, with TRBD1 as a weak D call on 5 bases. The TCR sequence derives from a girl between 2 and 10 years old with cystic fibrosis. The CDR3 protein: CASSVKTGGTAFF. The nucleotides are TGTGCCAGCAGCGTCAAGACGGGGGGGACAGCTTTCTTT.